This T cell receptor (beta chain) was captured in a study of T cell responses to AZD1222 COVID-19 vaccine. Findings and limits, study-wide: There were vaccine-associated CD4 TCRs across spike, dominant at 160-218 and 743-854. Females outnumbered males among donors, who were mostly white British; clonal diversity was possibly underestimated.

A remark on this clone: What it recognizes is unknown.

With 2 bases removed from V and 11 bases from J, the gap between germline ends came to 10 bases. This CDR3 contains 12 residues. Libraries were prepared by immunoSEQ multiplex PCR; TCRdb keeps only in-frame clonotypes and omits some of them. The table includes about 120,000 clones, about 90% detected once. The chain links TRBV12-3 or TRBV12-4 to TRBJ1-5; no clear D. The starting material was peripheral blood, obtained on day 0 of AZD1222 vaccination. The TCR comes from an adult in good health. DNA for the CDR3: TGTGCCAGCAGTTTAACCGGGAAGGCCCAGCATTTT. Translated, it gives CASSLTGKAQHF.